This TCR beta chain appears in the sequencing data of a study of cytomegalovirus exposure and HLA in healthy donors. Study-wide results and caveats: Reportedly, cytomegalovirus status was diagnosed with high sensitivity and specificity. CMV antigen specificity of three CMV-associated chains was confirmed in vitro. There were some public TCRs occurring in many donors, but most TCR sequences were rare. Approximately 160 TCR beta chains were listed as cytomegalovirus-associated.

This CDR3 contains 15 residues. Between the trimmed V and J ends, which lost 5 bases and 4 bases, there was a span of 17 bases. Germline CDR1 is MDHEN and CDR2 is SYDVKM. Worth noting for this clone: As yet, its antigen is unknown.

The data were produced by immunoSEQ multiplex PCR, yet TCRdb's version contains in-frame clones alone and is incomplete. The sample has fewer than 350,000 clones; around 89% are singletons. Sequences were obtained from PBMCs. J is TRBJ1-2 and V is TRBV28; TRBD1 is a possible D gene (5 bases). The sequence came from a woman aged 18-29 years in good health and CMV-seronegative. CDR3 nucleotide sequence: TGTGCCAGCAGTAGAAATCCTCAGGGTACCTATGGCTACACCTTC. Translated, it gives CASSRNPQGTYGYTF.